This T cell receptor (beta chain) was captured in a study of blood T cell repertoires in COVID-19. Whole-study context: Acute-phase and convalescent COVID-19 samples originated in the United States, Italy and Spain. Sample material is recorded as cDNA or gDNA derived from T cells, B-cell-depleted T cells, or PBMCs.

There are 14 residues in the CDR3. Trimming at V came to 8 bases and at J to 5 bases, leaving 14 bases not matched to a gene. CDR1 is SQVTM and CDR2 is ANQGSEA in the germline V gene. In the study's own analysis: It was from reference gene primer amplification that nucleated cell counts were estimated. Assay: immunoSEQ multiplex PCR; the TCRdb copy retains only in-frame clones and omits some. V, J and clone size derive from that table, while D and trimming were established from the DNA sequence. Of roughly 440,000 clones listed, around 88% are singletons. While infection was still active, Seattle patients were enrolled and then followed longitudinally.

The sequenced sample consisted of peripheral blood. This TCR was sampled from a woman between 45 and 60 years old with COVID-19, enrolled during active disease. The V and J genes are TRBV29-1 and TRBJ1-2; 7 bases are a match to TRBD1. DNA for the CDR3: TGCAGCCCCAGGGGGACAACAGGGGCGTATGGCTACACCTTC. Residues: CSPRGTTGAYGYTF.